The sequence of this T cell receptor (beta chain) was determined in a study of HIV-infected patients and healthy controls. Overall study findings and caveats: Healthy controls carried many MAIT alpha-chain CDR3s, while HIV+ repertoires had few.

Reverse transcription used approximately 500 ng RNA and constant-region primers for alpha and beta. Each of the alpha and beta chains got its own library through chain-specific third strand synthesis with indices. Ligation attached cDNA to a 5' RACE adapter that carried a random hexamer and SP2 site. Second strand synthesis was primed from the SP2 site. TCRdb independently ran MiXCR on the 5' RACE reads; one entry per CDR3 protein. Of some 19,000 distinct CDR3 sequences listed, almost 9% were seen once; the top ten hold 2% to 3%. The CDR3 spans 13 residues. The V gene's germline CDR1 is SNHLY and CDR2 FYNNEI. The ends were cut back, 6 bases at V and 3 bases at J, with 11 bases in the middle. All unsorted peripheral T cells were captured because whole blood was used without fractionation. Four of the ten uninfected healthy control donors were sampled twice, approximately 13 weeks apart. This clonotype is termed medium-sized. As yet, its antigen is unknown.

The sequencing input was blood. This sequence was found in an adult in good health. The chain links TRBV2 to TRBJ1-2; D perhaps matches TRBD1 (5 bases). The CDR3 region has the DNA TGTGCCAGCAGGGACACAGGCCACTATGGCTACACCTTC. Encoded protein: CASRDTGHYGYTF.